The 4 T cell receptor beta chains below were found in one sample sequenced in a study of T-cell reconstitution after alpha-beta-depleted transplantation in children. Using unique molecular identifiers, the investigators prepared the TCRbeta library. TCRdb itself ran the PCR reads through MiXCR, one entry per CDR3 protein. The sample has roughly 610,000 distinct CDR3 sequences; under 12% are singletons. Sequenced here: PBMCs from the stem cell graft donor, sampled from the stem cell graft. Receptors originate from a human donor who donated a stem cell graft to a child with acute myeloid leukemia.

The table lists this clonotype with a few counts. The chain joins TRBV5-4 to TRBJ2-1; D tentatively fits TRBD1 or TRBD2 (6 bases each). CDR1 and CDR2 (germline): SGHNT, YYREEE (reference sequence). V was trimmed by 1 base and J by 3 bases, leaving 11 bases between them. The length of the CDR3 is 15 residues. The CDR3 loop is CASSLRGADYNEQFF. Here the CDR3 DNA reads TGTGCCAGCAGCTTGAGGGGGGCGGACTACAATGAGCAGTTCTTC.

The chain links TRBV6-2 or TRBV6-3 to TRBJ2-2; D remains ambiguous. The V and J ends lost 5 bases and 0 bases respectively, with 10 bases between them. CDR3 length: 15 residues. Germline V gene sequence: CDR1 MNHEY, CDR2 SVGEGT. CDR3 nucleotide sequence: TGTGCCAGCAGTCCCCTTTTGTCGAACACCGGGGAGCTGTTTTTT. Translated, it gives CASSPLLSNTGELFF.

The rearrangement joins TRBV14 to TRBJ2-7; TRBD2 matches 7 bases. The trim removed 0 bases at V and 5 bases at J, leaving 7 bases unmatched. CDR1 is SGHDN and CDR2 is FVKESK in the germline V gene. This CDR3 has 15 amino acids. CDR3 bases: TGTGCCAGCAGCCAAGATGCAGCGGGGTGGGACGAGCAGTACTTC. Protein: CASSQDAAGWDEQYF.

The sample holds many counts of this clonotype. CDR3 DNA sequence: TGCAGCTCCCGCCCCATGGGGGAGGTTGGCACAGATACGCAGTATTTT. This codes for CSSRPMGEVGTDTQYF. This chain links TRBV29-1 with TRBJ2-3; TRBD2 is a possible D gene (6 bases). Trimming removed 8 bases at V and 1 base at J, with 22 bases between. This CDR3 is 16 amino acids long. The germline V gene encodes CDR1 SQVTM and CDR2 ANQGSEA.